These 10 T cell receptor beta chains came from one sample sequenced in a study of T cell repertoires in cytomegalovirus infection. TCRdb processed the reads anew with MiXCR; each CDR3 protein has one entry. The sample shows 350,000 to 500,000 distinct CDR3 sequences, approximately 33% of them seen only once. Sequences were obtained from PBMCs. The source is a human donor in good health (CMV status not recorded). Some clones in this sample may be carry-over from other donors' samples.

This clonotype came up a few times. The rearrangement links TRBV9 to TRBJ1-1; D might be TRBD1 (6 bases). Germline V gene lookup returns CDR1 SGDLS and CDR2 YYNGEE. The CDR3 extends over 15 amino acids. The V and J ends lost 0 bases and 1 base respectively, with 10 bases between them. The CDR3 bases are TGTGCCAGCAGCGTAGCTGGGACACAGAACACTGAAGCTTTCTTT. It specifies CASSVAGTQNTEAFF.

As regards this clonotype: The missing conserved phenylalanine or tryptophan at the end of this CDR3 makes a read error likely. It is unclear where the CDR3 begins or ends on the DNA, so no DNA is shown, and the CDR3 is as TCRdb lists it. The chain joins TRBV20-1 to TRBJ2-1; TRBD1, the table's D call, lacks a check against the DNA. Germline assignment: CDR1 DFQATT and CDR2 SNEGSKA (reference sequence). The CDR3 comprises 17 residues, both ends counted. The CDR3 loop is CSARVPPAGVIPEEQLL.

The table lists this clonotype with a few counts. The V and J genes are TRBV27 and TRBJ2-3, with TRBD2 identical over 7 bases. V lost 7 bases, J lost 2 bases, and 9 bases stayed unmatched. This CDR3 contains 15 residues. The germline V gene has CDR1 MNHEY and CDR2 SMNVEV (reference sequence). The DNA of the CDR3 is TGTGCCAGCACCCAAGCGGGACTTCACACAGATACGCAGTATTTT. Encoded protein: CASTQAGLHTDTQYF.

V is TRBV14 and J is TRBJ1-3; D ambiguous. The germline V gene has CDR1 SGHDN and CDR2 FVKESK. Trimming pared 1 base from V and 0 bases from J, leaving 10 bases between. The CDR3 spans 16 residues. CDR3 in amino acids: CASSQVGRSSGNTIYF. The CDR3 DNA reads TGTGCCAGCAGCCAAGTGGGCAGGAGCTCTGGAAACACCATATATTTT.

This chain links TRBV15 with TRBJ1-1; TRBD1 aligns across 8 bases. Trimming cost V 3 bases and J 3 bases; bases outside gene matches: 3. This CDR3 has 14 amino acids. The V gene's germline CDR1 is LNHNV and CDR2 YYDKDF (reference sequence). CDR3 in amino acids: CATSRDRVDTEAFF. The CDR3 DNA is TGTGCCACCAGCAGGGACAGGGTGGACACTGAAGCTTTCTTT.

As regards this clonotype: Because the CDR3 is missing its conserved closing phenylalanine or tryptophan, this is likely a read error. V is TRBV7-6 and J is TRBJ2-3; a possible D gene is TRBD2 (6 bases). The CDR3 length is 12 residues. Germline V lookup: CDR1 SGHVS, CDR2 FNYEAQ. V shed 8 bases and J shed 2 bases, with 8 bases lying between them. CDR3 coding DNA: TGTGCCAGCGGGGGGAACACAGATACGCAGTATTTG. Translating it yields CASGGNTDTQYL.

Details on this clonotype: Just one base apart from a much larger clone, this may be a read error. The V call is TRBV12-3 or TRBV12-4, the J call TRBJ1-2; D possibly corresponds to TRBD1 (6 bases). This CDR3 spans 14 amino acids. In nucleotides, the CDR3 is TGTGCCAGCCGTTTAACAGGGACCTACTATGGCTACACCTTC. This translates into CASRLTGTYYGYTF.

This clonotype was counted once. The chain combines TRBV5-1 with TRBJ2-5; D not certain. Between the trimmed V and J ends, which lost 7 bases and 3 bases, there was a span of 13 bases. Germline V lookup: CDR1 SGHRS, CDR2 YFSETQ. CDR3 length: 13 residues. The CDR3 loop is CASRQPWEETQYF. The CDR3 DNA reads TGCGCCAGCCGCCAACCATGGGAAGAGACCCAGTACTTC. Filled out from reference TRBV5-1 and TRBJ2-5, the complete variable domain reads KAGVTQTPRYLIKTRGQQVTLSCSPISGHRSVSWYQQTPGQGLQFLFEYFSETQRNKGNFPGRFSGRQFSNSRSEMNVSTLELGDSALYLCASRQPWEETQYFGPGTRLLVL.

This clonotype occurred a few times. The J gene is TRBJ2-3, the V gene TRBV3-1; tentatively, D is TRBD1 or TRBD2 (5 bases each). Germline V CDR1 and CDR2: LGHDT, YNNKEL (reference sequence). The CDR3 is made up of 15 amino acids. V was cut by 0 bases and J by 4 bases, with 11 bases left in between. CDR3 in amino acids: CASSQDVGEADTQYF. CDR3 coding DNA: TGTGCCAGCAGCCAAGATGTGGGGGAAGCAGATACGCAGTATTTT.

The chain carries TRBV6-6 and TRBJ1-1; TRBD1 matches 9 bases. The CDR3 length is 15 residues. The V segment lost 6 bases and the J segment 0 bases; nucleotides outside the gene matches: 5. In germline, CDR1 is MNHNY, CDR2 SVGAGI (reference sequence). CDR3 DNA sequence: TGTGCCAGCAGCGTGACAGGGGGTATGAACACTGAAGCTTTCTTT. Translated, it gives CASSVTGGMNTEAFF.